This T cell receptor beta chain was identified in a study of neurological immune-mediated disorders. Germline CDR1 and CDR2: MRHNA and SNTAGT. The CDR3 length is 15 residues. V shed 2 bases, J shed 8 bases, and the junction held 9 bases outside the gene matches. Libraries from sorted cells each used about a million CD4+ or CD8+ T cells. With 10-nucleotide random UMIs included, cDNA was synthesized by 5'RACE. TCRdb itself ran the 5' RACE reads through MiXCR, one entry per CDR3 protein. The table lists some 18,000 distinct CDR3 sequences, 7% to 8.5% of them singletons. This clonotype was obtained from a woman in her twenties or thirties with HTLV-1-associated myelopathy (HAM/TSP). The V gene is TRBV6-4, the J gene TRBJ1-2; 9 bases are shared with TRBD1. What was sequenced was CD8+ T cells from blood. The CDR3 sequence: CASSDGGTGIEGYTF. The DNA for the CDR3 is TGTGCCAGCAGTGACGGGGGGACAGGGATTGAAGGCTACACCTTC.